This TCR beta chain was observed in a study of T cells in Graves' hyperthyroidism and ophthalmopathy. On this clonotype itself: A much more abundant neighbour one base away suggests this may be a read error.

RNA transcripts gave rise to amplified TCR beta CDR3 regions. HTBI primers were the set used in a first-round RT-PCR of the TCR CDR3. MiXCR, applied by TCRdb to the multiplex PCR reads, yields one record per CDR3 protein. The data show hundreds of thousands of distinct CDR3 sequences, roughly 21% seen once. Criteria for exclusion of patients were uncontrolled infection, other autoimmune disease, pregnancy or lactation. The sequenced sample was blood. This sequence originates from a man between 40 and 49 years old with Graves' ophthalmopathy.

DNA for the CDR3: TGTGCCAGCAGTCCGAGGGATGCTAACTATGGCCACACCTTC. Translated: CASSPRDANYGHTF. This rearrangement joins TRBV28 to TRBJ1-2; D is undetermined. Germline lookup yields CDR1 MDHEN and CDR2 SYDVKM. The CDR3 totals 14 residues.